The T cell receptor (beta chain) described here comes from a study of blood T cell repertoires in COVID-19. CDR1 and CDR2 from the germline V gene are SGHRS and YFSETQ. With V trimmed by 5 bases and J by 7 bases, 8 bases remained unmatched. The CDR3 contains 13 residues. Original handling: Reference gene primer amplification in the assay estimated nucleated cell counts. Only in-frame clones appear in the TCRdb table, and some are missing; sequencing was by immunoSEQ multiplex PCR. D and trimming were read from the DNA, whereas the V and J calls and clone size are those reported in that table. The sample has tens of thousands of clones, roughly 89% seen once.

The receptor's source is a man between 65 and 79 years old with active COVID-19. The chain has TRBV5-1 and TRBJ2-7; TRBD1 aligns across 8 bases. The specimen was peripheral blood. The CDR3 DNA is TGCGCCAGCAGGACCCCAGGGGGCGAGGAGCAGTACTTC. This sequence encodes CASRTPGGEEQYF.